The rows below give T cell receptor beta chains drawn from one sample of a study of T cells after yellow fever vaccination. TCRdb analysed the 5' RACE reads with MiXCR anew, one entry per CDR3 protein. Counted here are over 300,000 distinct CDR3 sequences, roughly 3.5% occurring once; the ten biggest clones make up 20% to 25%. This sample comprised PBMCs, obtained on the day of the yellow fever booster vaccination. Every receptor here comes from a young man who received the YFV17D yellow fever vaccine. Both conserved end residues are part of each CDR3. The D gene is left open where the match is weak. Only part of the rows carry a size: once, few, many, or a class if the clone is expanded.

size | J | D | V | CDR3 | DNA
NA | TRBJ2-5 | TRBD2 | TRBV5-1 | CASTSGDGETQYF | TGCGCCAGCACGAGCGGGGACGGGGAGACCCAGTACTTC
many | TRBJ1-1 | TRBD1 | TRBV7-3 | CASSPTNTGVEAFF | TGTGCCAGCAGCCCTACGAACACAGGGGTTGAAGCTTTCTTT
few | TRBJ2-3 | NA | TRBV6-5 | CASSYSSRKDTQYF | TGTGCCAGCAGTTACTCGAGTAGGAAAGATACGCAGTATTTT
many | TRBJ2-1 | NA | TRBV7-2 | CASSDPPWNEQFF | TGTGCCAGCAGTGACCCTCCATGGAATGAGCAGTTCTTC
many | TRBJ2-2 | NA | TRBV5-6 | CASSSGLNANTGELFF | TGTGCCAGCAGCTCGGGACTGAATGCGAACACCGGGGAGCTGTTTTTT
many | TRBJ2-6 | NA | TRBV7-3 | CASSLTGGTGANVLTF | TGTGCCAGCAGCTTAACAGGAGGGACTGGGGCCAACGTCCTGACTTTC
few | TRBJ2-1 | TRBD2 | TRBV12-3/TRBV12-4 | CASSKGLAGGHLFHEQFF | TGTGCCAGCAGTAAGGGACTAGCGGGGGGCCATCTTTTCCATGAGCAGTTCTTC
NA | TRBJ1-2 | TRBD1 | TRBV7-2 | CASSLVGQIGGYTF | TGTGCCAGCAGCTTAGTGGGACAGATTGGTGGCTACACCTTC
NA | TRBJ2-1 | TRBD1 | TRBV6-4 | CASSDGRDRGNEQFF | TGTGCCAGCAGTGACGGGCGGGACAGGGGAAATGAGCAGTTCTTC
NA | TRBJ1-6 | NA | TRBV4-1 | CASSQDPNSISLHF | TGCGCCAGCAGCCAAGACCCCAATAGTATCAGCCTCCACTTT
many | TRBJ1-6 | NA | TRBV7-2 | CASTMDPRGSSPLHF | TGTGCCAGCACGATGGATCCTAGGGGGTCTTCACCCCTCCACTTT